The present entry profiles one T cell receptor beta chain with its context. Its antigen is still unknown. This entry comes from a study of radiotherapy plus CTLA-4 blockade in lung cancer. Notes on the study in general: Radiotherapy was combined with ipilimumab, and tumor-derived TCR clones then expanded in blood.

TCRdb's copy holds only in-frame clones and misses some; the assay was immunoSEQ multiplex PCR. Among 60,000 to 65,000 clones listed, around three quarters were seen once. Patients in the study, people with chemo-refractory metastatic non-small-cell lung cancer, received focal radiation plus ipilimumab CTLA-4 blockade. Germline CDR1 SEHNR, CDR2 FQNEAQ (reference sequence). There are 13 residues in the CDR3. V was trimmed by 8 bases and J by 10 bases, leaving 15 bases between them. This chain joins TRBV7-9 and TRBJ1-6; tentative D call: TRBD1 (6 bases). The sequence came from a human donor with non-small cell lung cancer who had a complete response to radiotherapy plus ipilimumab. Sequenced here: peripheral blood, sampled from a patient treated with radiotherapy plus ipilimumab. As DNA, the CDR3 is TGTGCCAGCGCCCCACAGGGAGGCTCACCCCTCCACTTT. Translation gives CASAPQGGSPLHF.